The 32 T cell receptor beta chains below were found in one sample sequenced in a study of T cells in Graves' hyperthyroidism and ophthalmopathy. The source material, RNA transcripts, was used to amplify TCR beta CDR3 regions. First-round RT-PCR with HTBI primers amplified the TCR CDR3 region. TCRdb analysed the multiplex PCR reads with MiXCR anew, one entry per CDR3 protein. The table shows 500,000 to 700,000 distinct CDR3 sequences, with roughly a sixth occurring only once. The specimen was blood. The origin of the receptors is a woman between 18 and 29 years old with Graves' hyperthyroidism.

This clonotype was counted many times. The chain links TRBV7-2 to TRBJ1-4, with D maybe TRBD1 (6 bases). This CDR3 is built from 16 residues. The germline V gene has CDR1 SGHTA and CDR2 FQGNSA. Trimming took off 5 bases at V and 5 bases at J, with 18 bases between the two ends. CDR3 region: CASSGGGRTLNEKLFF. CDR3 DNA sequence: TGTGCCAGCAGCGGGGGCGGGCGGACATTGAATGAAAAACTGTTTTTT.

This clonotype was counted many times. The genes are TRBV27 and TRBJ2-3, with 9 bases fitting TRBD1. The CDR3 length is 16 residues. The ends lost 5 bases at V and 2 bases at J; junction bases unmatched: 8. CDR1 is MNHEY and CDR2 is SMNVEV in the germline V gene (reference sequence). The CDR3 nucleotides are TGTGCCAGCAGTGACTCCGGGACAGGGATCACAGATACGCAGTATTTT. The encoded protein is CASSDSGTGITDTQYF.

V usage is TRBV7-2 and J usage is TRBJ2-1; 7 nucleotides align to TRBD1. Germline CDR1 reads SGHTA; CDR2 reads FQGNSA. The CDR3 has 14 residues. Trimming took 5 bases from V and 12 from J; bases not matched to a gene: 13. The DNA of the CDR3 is TGTGCCAGCAGCCGAAAAGGACAGGACGTCGGGCAGTTCTTC. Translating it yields CASSRKGQDVGQFF.

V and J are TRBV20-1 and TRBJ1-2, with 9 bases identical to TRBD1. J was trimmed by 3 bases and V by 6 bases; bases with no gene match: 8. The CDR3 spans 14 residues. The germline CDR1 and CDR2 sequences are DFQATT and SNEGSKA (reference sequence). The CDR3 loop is CSAGDRAVDYGYTF. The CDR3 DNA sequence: TGCAGTGCCGGGGACAGGGCCGTAGACTATGGCTACACCTTC.

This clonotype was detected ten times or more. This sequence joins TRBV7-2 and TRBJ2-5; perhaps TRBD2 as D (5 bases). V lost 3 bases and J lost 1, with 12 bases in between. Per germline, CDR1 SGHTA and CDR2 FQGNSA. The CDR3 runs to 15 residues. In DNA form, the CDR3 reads TGTGCCAGCAGCTTTATTCCCGGGATCCAAGAGACCCAGTACTTC. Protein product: CASSFIPGIQETQYF.

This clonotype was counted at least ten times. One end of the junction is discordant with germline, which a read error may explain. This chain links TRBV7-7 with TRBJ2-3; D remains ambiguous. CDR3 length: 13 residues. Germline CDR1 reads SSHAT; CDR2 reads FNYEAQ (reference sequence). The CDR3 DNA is TGTGCTAGCAGCGCTAGGGTTTCAGATACGCAGTATTTT. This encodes CASSARVSDTQYF.

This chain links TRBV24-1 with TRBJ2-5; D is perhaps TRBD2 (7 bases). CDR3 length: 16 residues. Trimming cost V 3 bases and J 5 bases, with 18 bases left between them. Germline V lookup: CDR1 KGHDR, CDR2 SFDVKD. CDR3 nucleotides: TGTGCCACCAGTGATATTTGGACAGCCGGGGGGGAGACCCAGTACTTC. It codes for CATSDIWTAGGETQYF.

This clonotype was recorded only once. CDR3 bases: TGCGCCAGCAGCCAAGATTCATTCAATGAGCAGTTCTTC. It encodes CASSQDSFNEQFF. The chain is built from TRBV4-3 and TRBJ2-1; D uncertain. This CDR3 region has 13 residues. V shed 0 bases and J shed 6 bases, with 6 bases lying between them. CDR1 LGHNA and CDR2 YSLEER come from the germline V gene.

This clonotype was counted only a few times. The CDR3 DNA is TGTGCCAGCAGCCGACCCGGGACAGGGGTTATTTCCGGGGAGCTGTTTTTT. Amino acid sequence: CASSRPGTGVISGELFF. This sequence joins TRBV5-4 and TRBJ2-2, with TRBD1 matching 10 bases. The CDR3 is 17 amino acids. V shed 4 bases, J shed 6 bases, and the junction held 12 bases outside the gene matches. Germline V lookup: CDR1 SGHNT, CDR2 YYREEE (reference sequence).

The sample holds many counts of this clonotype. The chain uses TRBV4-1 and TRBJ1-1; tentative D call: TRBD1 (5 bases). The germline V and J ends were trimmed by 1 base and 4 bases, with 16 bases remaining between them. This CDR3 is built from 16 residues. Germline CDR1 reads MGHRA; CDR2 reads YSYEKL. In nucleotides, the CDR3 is TGCGCCAGCAGCCAAGGTAGAGGGGCCGGTAGCACTGAAGCTTTCTTT. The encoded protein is CASSQGRGAGSTEAFF.

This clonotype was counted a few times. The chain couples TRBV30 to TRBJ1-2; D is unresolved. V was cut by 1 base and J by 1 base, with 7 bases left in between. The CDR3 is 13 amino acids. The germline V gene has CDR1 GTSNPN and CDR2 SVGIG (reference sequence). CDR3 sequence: CAWSARFNYGYTF. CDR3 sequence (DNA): TGTGCCTGGAGTGCCCGGTTTAACTATGGCTACACCTTC.

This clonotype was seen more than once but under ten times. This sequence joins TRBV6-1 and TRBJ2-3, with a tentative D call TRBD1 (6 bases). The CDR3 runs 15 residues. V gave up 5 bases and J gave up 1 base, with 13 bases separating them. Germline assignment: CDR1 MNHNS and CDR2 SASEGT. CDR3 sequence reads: CASSRQVGGTDTQYF. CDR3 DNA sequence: TGTGCCAGCAGTAGACAGGTCGGCGGCACAGATACGCAGTATTTT.

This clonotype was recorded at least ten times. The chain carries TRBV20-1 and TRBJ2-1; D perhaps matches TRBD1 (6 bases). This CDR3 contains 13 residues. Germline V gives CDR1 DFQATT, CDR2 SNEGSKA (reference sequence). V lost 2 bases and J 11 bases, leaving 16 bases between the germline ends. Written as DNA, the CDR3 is TGCAGTGCTAGAATGGACTCCCAGGGGAAGCAGTTCTTC. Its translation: CSARMDSQGKQFF.

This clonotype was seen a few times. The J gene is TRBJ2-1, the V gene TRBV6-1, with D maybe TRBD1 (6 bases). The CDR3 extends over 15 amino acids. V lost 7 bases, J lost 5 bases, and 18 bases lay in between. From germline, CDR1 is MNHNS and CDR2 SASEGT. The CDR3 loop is CASTIYPGTNNEQFF. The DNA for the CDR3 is TGTGCCAGCACCATCTATCCCGGGACAAACAATGAGCAGTTCTTC.

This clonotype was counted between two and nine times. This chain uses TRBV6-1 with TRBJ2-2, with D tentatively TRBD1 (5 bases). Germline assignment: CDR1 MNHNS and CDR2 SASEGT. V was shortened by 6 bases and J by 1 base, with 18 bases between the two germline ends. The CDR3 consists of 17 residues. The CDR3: CASSRRVVEGNTGELFF. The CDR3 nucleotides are TGTGCCAGCAGCCGCAGGGTCGTCGAAGGGAACACCGGGGAGCTGTTTTTT.

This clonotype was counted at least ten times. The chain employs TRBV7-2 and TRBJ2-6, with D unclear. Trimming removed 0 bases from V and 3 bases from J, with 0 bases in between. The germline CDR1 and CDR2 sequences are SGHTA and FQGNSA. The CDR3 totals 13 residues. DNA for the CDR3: TGTGCCAGCAGCTTAGCTGGGGCCAACGTCCTGACTTTC. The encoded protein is CASSLAGANVLTF.

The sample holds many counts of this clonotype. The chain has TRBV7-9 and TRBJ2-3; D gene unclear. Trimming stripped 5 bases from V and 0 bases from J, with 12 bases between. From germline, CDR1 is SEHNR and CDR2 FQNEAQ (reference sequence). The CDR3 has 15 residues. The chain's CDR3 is CASSEGIISTDTQYF. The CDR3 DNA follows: TGTGCCAGCAGCGAAGGGATTATCAGCACAGATACGCAGTATTTT.

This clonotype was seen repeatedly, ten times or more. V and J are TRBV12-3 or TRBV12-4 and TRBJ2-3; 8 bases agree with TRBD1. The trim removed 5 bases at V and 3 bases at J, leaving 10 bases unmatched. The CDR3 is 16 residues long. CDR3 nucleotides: TGTGCCAGCAGTCCGACAGGGGTAAAACGAACAGATACGCAGTATTTT. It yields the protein CASSPTGVKRTDTQYF.

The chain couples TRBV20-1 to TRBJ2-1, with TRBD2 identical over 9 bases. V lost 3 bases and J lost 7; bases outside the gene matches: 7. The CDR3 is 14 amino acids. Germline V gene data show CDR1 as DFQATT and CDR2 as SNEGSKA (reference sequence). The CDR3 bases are TGCAGTGCTAGGGTGGCGGGGGGGGATAATGAGCAGTTCTTC. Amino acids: CSARVAGGDNEQFF.

CDR3: CASSSPGPTTGELFF. In DNA form, the CDR3 reads TGTGCCAGCAGTTCCCCGGGACCGACGACCGGGGAGCTGTTTTTT. The J gene is TRBJ2-2, the V gene TRBV6-1; the D call may be TRBD1 or TRBD2 (5 bases each). This CDR3 spans 15 amino acids. Germline V gene sequence: CDR1 MNHNS, CDR2 SASEGT. The V gene lost 5 bases and the J gene lost 5 bases, with 15 bases spanning the gap.

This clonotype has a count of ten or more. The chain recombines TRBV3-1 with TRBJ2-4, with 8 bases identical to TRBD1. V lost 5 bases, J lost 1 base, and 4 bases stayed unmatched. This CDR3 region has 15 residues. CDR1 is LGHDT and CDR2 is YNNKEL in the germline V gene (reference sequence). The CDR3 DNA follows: TGTGCCAGCAGCAGGACAGGGCTCGCCAAAAACATTCAGTACTTC. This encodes CASSRTGLAKNIQYF.

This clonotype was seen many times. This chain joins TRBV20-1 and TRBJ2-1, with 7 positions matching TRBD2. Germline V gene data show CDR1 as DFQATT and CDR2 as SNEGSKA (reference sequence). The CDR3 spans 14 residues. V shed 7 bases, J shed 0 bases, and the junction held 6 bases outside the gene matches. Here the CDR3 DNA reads TGCAGTGGAGGTTGCGGGAGCTCCTACAATGAGCAGTTCTTC. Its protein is CSGGCGSSYNEQFF.

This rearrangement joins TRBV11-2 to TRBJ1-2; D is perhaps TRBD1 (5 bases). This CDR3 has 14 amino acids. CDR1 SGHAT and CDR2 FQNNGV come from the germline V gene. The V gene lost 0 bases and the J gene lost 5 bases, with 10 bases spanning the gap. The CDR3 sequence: CASSLDRDRYGYTF. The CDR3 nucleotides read TGTGCCAGCAGCTTAGATCGAGACAGATATGGCTACACCTTC.

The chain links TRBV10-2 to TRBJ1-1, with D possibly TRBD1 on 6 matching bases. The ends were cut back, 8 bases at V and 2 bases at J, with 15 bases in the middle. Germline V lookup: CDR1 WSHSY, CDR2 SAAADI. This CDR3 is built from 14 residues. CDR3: CASRAWDINTEAFF. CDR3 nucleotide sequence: TGCGCCAGCCGCGCGTGGGACATCAACACTGAAGCTTTCTTT.

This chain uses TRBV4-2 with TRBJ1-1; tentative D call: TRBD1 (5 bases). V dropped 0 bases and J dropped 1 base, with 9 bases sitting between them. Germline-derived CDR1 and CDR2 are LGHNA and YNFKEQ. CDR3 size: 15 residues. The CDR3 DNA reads TGTGCCAGCAGCCAAGATGGGGGATCGAACACTGAAGCTTTCTTT. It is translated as CASSQDGGSNTEAFF.

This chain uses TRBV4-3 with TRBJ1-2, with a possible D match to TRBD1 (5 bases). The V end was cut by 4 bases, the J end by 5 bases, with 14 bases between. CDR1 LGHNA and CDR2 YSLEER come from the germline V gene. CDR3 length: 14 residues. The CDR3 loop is CASSPGRAGYGYTF. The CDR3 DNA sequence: TGCGCCAGCAGCCCAGGGCGAGCAGGGTATGGCTACACCTTC.

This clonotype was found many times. The DNA for the CDR3 is TGTGCCAGCGTCGATAAGGGGGCATATTCACCCCTCCACTTT. It translates to CASVDKGAYSPLHF. The chain is built from TRBV7-8 and TRBJ1-6, with 7 bases identical to TRBD1. Germline CDR1 is SGHVS and CDR2 is FQNEAQ. Unmatched junction bases numbered 9, after V lost 8 bases and J lost 8 bases. The CDR3 is made up of 14 amino acids.

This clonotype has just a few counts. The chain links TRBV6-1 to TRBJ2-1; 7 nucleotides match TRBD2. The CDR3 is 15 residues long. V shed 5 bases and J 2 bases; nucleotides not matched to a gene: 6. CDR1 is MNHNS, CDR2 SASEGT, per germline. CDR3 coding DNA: TGTGCCAGCAGTTCCCTGCTAGCGGCCTACAATGAGCAGTTCTTC. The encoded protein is CASSSLLAAYNEQFF.

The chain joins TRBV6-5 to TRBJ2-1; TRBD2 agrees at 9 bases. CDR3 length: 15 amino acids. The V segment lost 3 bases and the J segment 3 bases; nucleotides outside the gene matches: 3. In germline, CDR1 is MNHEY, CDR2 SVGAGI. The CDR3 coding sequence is TGTGCCAGCAGTTATAGCGGGAGTAACTACAATGAGCAGTTCTTC. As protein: CASSYSGSNYNEQFF.

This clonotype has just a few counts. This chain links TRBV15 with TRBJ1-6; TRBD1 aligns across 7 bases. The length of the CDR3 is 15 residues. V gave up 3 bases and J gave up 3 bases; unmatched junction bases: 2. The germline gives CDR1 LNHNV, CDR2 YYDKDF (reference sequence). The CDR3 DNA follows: TGTGCCACCAGCAGGGGGGACAGCTATAATTCACCCCTCCACTTT. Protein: CATSRGDSYNSPLHF.

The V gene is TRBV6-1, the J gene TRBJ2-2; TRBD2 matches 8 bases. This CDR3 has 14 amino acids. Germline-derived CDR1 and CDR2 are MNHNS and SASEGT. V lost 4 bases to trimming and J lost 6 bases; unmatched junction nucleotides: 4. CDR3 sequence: CASSVAGWAGELFF. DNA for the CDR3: TGTGCCAGCAGTGTAGCGGGGTGGGCCGGGGAGCTGTTTTTT.

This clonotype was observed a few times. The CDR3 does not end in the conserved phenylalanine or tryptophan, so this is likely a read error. The CDR3: CASRPTGGFYEQYL. In DNA form, the CDR3 reads TGTGCCAGCAGGCCTACAGGGGGCTTCTACGAGCAGTACCTC. This chain connects TRBV13 to TRBJ2-7; TRBD1 matches 9 bases. This CDR3 region has 14 residues. J lost 3 bases, V lost 6 bases, and 6 bases had no gene match. Germline CDR1 reads PRHDT; CDR2 reads FYEKMQ (reference sequence).